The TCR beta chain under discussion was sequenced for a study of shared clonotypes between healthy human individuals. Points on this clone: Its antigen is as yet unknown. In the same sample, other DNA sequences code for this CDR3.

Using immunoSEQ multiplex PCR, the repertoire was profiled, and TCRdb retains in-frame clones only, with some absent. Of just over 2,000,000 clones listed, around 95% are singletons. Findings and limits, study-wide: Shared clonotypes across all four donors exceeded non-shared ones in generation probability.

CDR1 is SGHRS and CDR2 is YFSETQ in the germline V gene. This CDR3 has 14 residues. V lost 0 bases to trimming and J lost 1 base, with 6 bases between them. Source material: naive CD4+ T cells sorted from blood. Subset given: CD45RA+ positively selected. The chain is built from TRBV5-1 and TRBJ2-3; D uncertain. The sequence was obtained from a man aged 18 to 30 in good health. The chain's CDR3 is CASSLGLGTDTQYF. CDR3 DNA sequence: TGCGCCAGCAGCTTGGGCCTCGGCACAGATACGCAGTATTTT.